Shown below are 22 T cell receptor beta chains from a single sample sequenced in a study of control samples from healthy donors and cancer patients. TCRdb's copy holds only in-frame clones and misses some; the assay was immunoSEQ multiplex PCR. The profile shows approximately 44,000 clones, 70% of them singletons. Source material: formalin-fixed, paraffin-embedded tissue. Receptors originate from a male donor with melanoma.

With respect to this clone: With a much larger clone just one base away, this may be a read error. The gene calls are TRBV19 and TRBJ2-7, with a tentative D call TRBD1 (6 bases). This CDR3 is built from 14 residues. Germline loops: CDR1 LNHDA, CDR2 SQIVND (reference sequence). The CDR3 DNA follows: TGTGCCAATAGTATATCAGGGGAGTTGTACGAGCAGTACTTC. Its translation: CANSISGELYEQYF.

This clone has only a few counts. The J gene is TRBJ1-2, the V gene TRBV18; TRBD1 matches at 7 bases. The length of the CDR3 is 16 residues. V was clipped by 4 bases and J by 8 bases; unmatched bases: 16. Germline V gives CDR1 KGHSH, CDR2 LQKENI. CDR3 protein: CASSQDGRTGTDGYTF. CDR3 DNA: TGTGCCAGCTCACAAGATGGCCGGACCGGGACAGACGGCTACACCTTC. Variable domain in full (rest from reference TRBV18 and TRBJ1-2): NAGVMQNPRHLVRRRGQEARLRCSPMKGHSHVYWYRQLPEEGLKFMVYLQKENIIDESGMPKERFSAEFPKEGPSILRIQQVVRGDSAAYFCASSQDGRTGTDGYTFGSGTRLTVV.

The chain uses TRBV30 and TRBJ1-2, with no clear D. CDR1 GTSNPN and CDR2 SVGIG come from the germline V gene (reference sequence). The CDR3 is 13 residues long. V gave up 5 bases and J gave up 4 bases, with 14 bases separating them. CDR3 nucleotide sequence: TGTGCCTGGCGAGAAGCTGGCGGCTATGGCTACACCTTC. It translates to CAWREAGGYGYTF.

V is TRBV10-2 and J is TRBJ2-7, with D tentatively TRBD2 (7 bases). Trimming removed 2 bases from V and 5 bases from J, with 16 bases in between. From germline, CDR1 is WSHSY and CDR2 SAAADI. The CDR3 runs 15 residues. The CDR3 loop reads CASSERRGRFDEQYF. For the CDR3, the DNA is TGCGCCAGCAGTGAGCGGCGGGGGCGATTCGACGAGCAGTACTTC.

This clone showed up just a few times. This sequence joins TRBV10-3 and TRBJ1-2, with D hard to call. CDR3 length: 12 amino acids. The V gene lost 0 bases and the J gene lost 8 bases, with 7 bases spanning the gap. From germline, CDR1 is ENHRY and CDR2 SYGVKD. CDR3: CAISESSQGYTF. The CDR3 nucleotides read TGTGCCATCAGTGAGTCCAGTCAAGGCTACACCTTC.

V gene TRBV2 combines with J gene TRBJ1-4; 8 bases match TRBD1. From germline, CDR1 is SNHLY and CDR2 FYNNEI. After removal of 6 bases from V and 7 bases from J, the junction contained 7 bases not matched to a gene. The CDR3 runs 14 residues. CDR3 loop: CASRRQGRSEKLFF. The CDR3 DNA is TGTGCCAGCAGAAGACAGGGGAGGTCTGAAAAACTGTTTTTT.

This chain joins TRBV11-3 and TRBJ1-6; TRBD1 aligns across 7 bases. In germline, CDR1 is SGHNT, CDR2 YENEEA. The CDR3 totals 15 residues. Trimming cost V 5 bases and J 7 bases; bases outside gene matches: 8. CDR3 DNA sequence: TGTGCCAGCAGCCAGGGGGGGACGGCGAATTCACCCCTCCACTTT. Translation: CASSQGGTANSPLHF.

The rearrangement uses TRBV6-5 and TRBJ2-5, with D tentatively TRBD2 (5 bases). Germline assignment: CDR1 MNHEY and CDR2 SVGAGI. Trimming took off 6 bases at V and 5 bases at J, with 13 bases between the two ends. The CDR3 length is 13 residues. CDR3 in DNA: TGTGCCAGCAGCACACGACTAAGGGAGACCCAGTACTTC. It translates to CASSTRLRETQYF.

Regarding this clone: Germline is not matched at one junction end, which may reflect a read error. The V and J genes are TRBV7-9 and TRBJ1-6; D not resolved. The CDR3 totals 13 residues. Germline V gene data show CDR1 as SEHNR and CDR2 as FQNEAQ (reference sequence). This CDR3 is CASNLPNNSPLHF. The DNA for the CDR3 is TGTGCCAGCAACTTACCAAATAATTCACCCCTCCACTTT.

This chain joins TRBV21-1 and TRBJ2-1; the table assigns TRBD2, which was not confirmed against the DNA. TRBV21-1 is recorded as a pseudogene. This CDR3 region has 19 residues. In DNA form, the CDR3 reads TGTGCCAGCAGCAGGATCACGACTAGCGGGAGGGCTGGAGGAAATGAGCAGTTCTTC. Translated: CASSRITTSGRAGGNEQFF.

The CDR3 sequence is CASSSLTGRTYNEQFF. The CDR3 DNA reads TGTGCCAGCAGTTCGCTTACAGGGCGTACCTACAATGAGCAGTTCTTC. V gene TRBV27 combines with J gene TRBJ2-1; weak D call: TRBD1 (6 bases). The CDR3 length is 16 residues. V was trimmed by 4 bases and J by 2 bases, leaving 15 bases between them. Looked up from germline, CDR1 is MNHEY and CDR2 is SMNVEV (reference sequence).

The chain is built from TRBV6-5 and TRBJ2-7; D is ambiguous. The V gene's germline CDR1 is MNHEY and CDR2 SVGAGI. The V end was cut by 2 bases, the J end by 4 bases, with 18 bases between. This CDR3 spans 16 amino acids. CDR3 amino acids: CASSYGGSTIDYEQYF. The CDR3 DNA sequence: TGTGCCAGCAGTTACGGCGGCAGCACCATTGATTACGAGCAGTACTTC.

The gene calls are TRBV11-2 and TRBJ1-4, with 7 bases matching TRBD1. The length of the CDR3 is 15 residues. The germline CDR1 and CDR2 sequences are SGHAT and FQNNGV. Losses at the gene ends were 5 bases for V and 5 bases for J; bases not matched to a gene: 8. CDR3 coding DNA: TGTGCCAGCAGCCCCCGAGGCAGGGGGAATGAAAAACTGTTTTTT. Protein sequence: CASSPRGRGNEKLFF.

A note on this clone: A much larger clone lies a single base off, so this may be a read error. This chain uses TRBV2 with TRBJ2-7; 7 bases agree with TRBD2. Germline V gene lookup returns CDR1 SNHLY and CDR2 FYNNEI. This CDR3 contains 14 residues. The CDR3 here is CASSESSGLYKQYF. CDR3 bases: TGTGCCAGCAGTGAGTCTAGCGGCCTCTACAAGCAGTACTTC.

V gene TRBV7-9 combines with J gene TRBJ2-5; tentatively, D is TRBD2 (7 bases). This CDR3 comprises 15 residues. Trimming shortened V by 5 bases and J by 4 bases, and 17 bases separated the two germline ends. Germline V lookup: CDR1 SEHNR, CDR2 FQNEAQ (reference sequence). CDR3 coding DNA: TGTGCCAGCAGCGGGGGGGGATACAGGGCAGAGACCCAGTACTTC. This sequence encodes CASSGGGYRAETQYF.

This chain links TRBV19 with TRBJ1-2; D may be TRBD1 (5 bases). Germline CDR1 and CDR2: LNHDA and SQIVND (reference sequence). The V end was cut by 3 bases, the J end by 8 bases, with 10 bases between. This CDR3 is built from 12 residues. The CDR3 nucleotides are TGTGCCAGTAGTATCCCCCCAGGGGGCTACACCTTC. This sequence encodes CASSIPPGGYTF.

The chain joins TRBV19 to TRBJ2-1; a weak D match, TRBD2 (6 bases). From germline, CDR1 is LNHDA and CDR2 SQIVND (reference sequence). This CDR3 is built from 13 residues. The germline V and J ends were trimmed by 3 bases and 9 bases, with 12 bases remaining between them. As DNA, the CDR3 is TGTGCCAGTAGTATCCCCACGGGAGTTGAGCAGTTCTTC. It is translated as CASSIPTGVEQFF. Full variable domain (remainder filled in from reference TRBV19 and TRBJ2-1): DGGITQSPKYLFRKEGQNVTLSCEQNLNHDAMYWYRQDPGQGLRLIYYSQIVNDFQKGDIAEGYSVSREKKESFPLTVTSAQKNPTAFYLCASSIPTGVEQFFGPGTRLTVL.

The CDR3: CASSLDLGTEQFF. CDR3 bases: TGTGCCAGCAGCTTAGACCTGGGAACTGAGCAGTTCTTC. This chain joins TRBV11-1 and TRBJ2-1; D not resolved. The germline gives CDR1 SGHAT, CDR2 FQDESV (reference sequence). The V gene lost 1 base and the J gene lost 9 bases, with 10 bases spanning the gap. The CDR3 runs 13 residues.

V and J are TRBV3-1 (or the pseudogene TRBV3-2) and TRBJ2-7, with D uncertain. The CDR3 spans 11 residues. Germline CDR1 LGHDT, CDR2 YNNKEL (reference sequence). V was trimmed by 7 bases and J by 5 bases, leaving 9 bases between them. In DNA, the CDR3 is TGTGCCAGCAAGGGCGTCCACGAGCAGTACTTC. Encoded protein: CASKGVHEQYF.

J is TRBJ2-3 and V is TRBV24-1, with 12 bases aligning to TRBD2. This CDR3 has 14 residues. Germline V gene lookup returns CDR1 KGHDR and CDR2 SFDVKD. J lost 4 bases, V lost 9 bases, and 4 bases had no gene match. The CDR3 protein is CATASGRGADTQYF. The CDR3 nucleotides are TGTGCCACCGCTAGCGGGAGGGGCGCAGATACGCAGTATTTT.

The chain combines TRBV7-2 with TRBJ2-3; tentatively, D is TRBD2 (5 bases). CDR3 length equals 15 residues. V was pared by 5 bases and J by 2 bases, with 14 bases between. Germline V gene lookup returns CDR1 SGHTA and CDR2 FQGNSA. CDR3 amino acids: CASSAIATVTDTQYF. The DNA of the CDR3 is TGTGCCAGCAGCGCCATAGCGACCGTCACAGATACGCAGTATTTT. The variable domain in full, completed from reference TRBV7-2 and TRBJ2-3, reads GAGVSQSPSNKVTEKGKDVELRCDPISGHTALYWYRQSLGQGLEFLIYFQGNSAPDKSGLPSDRFSAERTGGSVSTLTIQRTQQEDSAVYLCASSAIATVTDTQYFGPGTRLTVL.

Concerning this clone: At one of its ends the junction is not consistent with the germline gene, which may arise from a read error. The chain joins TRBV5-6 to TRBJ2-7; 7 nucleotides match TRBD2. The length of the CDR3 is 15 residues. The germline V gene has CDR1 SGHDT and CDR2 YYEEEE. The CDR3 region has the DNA TGTGCCAGCAGCTCTCGACTAGCTAATACCTACGAGCAGTACTTT. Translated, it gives CASSSRLANTYEQYF.